The 17 T cell receptor beta chains below all came from one sample that was sequenced in a study of blood T cell repertoires in COVID-19. The data were produced by immunoSEQ multiplex PCR, yet TCRdb's version contains in-frame clones alone and is incomplete. This table holds roughly 260,000 clones, about 85% found once. Material for sequencing was peripheral blood. Source of these receptors: a man in his 60s who had recovered from COVID-19.

This clone was recorded only once. The rearrangement links TRBV6-5 to TRBJ2-5; 10 bases map to TRBD2. Germline V gives CDR1 MNHEY, CDR2 SVGAGI. There are 14 residues in the CDR3. The trim removed 6 bases at V and 5 bases at J, leaving 6 bases unmatched. CDR3 protein: CASRLAGGGETQYF. The CDR3 bases are TGTGCCAGCAGATTAGCGGGGGGTGGGGAGACCCAGTACTTC.

This CDR3 is CAHRVASGNTIYF. The CDR3 coding sequence is TGTGCCCACAGGGTAGCCTCTGGAAACACCATATATTTT. The chain combines TRBV12-3 or TRBV12-4 with TRBJ1-3; possible D gene TRBD1, 6 bases. The germline V and J ends were trimmed by 11 bases and 0 bases, with 11 bases remaining between them. The CDR3 spans 13 residues.

The chain carries TRBV5-1 and TRBJ2-7; 11 nucleotides line up with TRBD1. The CDR3 length is 16 residues. V lost 4 bases and J lost 3; bases outside the gene matches: 9. Germline assignment: CDR1 SGHRS and CDR2 YFSETQ. The CDR3 DNA reads as TGCGCCAGCAGCCCAACCTCCGGGACAGGGGGCTACGAGCAGTACTTC. Translating it yields CASSPTSGTGGYEQYF.

The chain is built from TRBV10-3 and TRBJ2-1, with 7 positions matching TRBD2. This CDR3 is 15 amino acids long. Germline V lookup: CDR1 ENHRY, CDR2 SYGVKD. V was clipped by 5 bases and J by 1 base; unmatched bases: 5. CDR3 protein: CAISKSGDSYNEQFF. As DNA, the CDR3 is TGTGCCATCAGTAAGAGCGGGGATTCCTACAATGAGCAGTTCTTC.

V gene TRBV9 combines with J gene TRBJ2-1; 9 nucleotides line up with TRBD2. CDR3 length equals 16 residues. The trim removed 4 bases at V and 4 bases at J, leaving 9 bases unmatched. Germline-derived CDR1 and CDR2 are SGDLS and YYNGEE. CDR3 in DNA: TGTGCCAGCAGCTTCCTTAGCGGGGGAGCGTACAATGAGCAGTTCTTC. The encoded protein is CASSFLSGGAYNEQFF.

The CDR3 DNA reads as TGTGCCAGCAGCAAAATTCCGGGACAGGGCCAAGAGACCCAGTACTTC. As protein: CASSKIPGQGQETQYF. V and J are TRBV14 and TRBJ2-5, with TRBD1 matching 9 bases. Germline CDR1 SGHDN, CDR2 FVKESK. V lost 5 bases, J lost 1 base, and 8 bases stayed unmatched. The CDR3 has 16 amino acids.

This clone has only one observation. The chain recombines TRBV29-1 with TRBJ2-3, with 10 bases aligning to TRBD2. The germline CDR1 and CDR2 sequences are SQVTM and ANQGSEA. This CDR3 region has 17 residues. V shed 1 base, J shed 0 bases, and the junction held 7 bases outside the gene matches. CDR3 DNA sequence: TGCAGCGTTGAAGGTCTAGCGGGGGTCTCTAGCACAGATACGCAGTATTTT. Encoded protein: CSVEGLAGVSSTDTQYF.

The chain combines TRBV10-3 with TRBJ2-3; 8 nucleotides match TRBD1. CDR1 and CDR2 (germline): ENHRY, SYGVKD. CDR3 size: 12 residues. Unmatched junction bases numbered 0, after V lost 6 bases and J lost 4 bases. Here the CDR3 reads CAIRQGADTQYF. The CDR3 region has the DNA TGTGCCATCAGACAGGGGGCAGATACGCAGTATTTT.

J is TRBJ1-2 and V is TRBV7-9; D call uncertain. In germline, CDR1 is SEHNR, CDR2 FQNEAQ (reference sequence). This CDR3 is 16 amino acids long. V shed 1 base and J shed 8 bases, with 20 bases lying between them. In DNA form, the CDR3 reads TGTGCCAGCAGCTTAGAGGGAGGAGGGCGCCGAGGAGGCTACACCTTC. It encodes CASSLEGGGRRGGYTF.

V and J are TRBV10-3 and TRBJ1-2, with 7 bases lining up with TRBD1. CDR3 length: 15 amino acids. The V gene end was trimmed by 0 bases and the J gene end by 8 bases; junction bases not matched to a gene: 9. The germline gives CDR1 ENHRY, CDR2 SYGVKD. The CDR3 nucleotides read TGTGCCATCAGTGAGTCGATAGGACAGGTGGAGGGCTACACCTTC. This translates into CAISESIGQVEGYTF.

V and J are TRBV5-6 and TRBJ1-2, with TRBD1 as a possible D gene (5 bases). The V and J ends lost 3 bases and 1 base respectively, with 7 bases between them. Looked up from germline, CDR1 is SGHDT and CDR2 is YYEEEE. The CDR3 totals 13 residues. In nucleotides, the CDR3 is TGTGCCAGCAGCTGGGGCCGTAACTATGGCTACACCTTC. It specifies CASSWGRNYGYTF.

Comment on this clone: The same CDR3 is also encoded by other DNA sequences in this sample. The gene calls are TRBV18 and TRBJ1-1, with 11 bases that match TRBD1. The ends lost 4 bases at V and 4 bases at J; junction bases unmatched: 2. This CDR3 comprises 14 residues. Germline CDR1 is KGHSH and CDR2 is LQKENI. In DNA form, the CDR3 reads TGTGCCAGCTCACAAGGGACAGGGGGCACTGAAGCTTTCTTT. Its protein product is CASSQGTGGTEAFF.

The chain employs TRBV3-1 (or the pseudogene TRBV3-2) and TRBJ2-7, with a possible D match to TRBD1 (5 bases). V lost 5 bases to trimming and J lost 0 bases, with 14 bases between them. This CDR3 has 15 amino acids. The germline gives CDR1 LGHDT, CDR2 YNNKEL (reference sequence). CDR3 protein: CASSSATVSSYEQYF. CDR3 nucleotide sequence: TGTGCCAGCAGCAGCGCGACAGTCTCCTCCTACGAGCAGTACTTC.

The chain links TRBV5-4 to TRBJ1-2; D unresolved. V was pared by 1 base and J by 4 bases, with 8 bases between. The CDR3 consists of 13 residues. Per germline, CDR1 SGHNT and CDR2 YYREEE (reference sequence). Here the CDR3 DNA reads TGTGCCAGCAGCTTGTCGTTTAGCTATGGCTACACCTTC. Amino acid sequence: CASSLSFSYGYTF.

The V gene is TRBV27, the J gene TRBJ2-1, with D possibly matching TRBD2 (5 bases). In germline, CDR1 is MNHEY, CDR2 SMNVEV (reference sequence). Trimming cost V 4 bases and J 7 bases, with 11 bases left between them. The CDR3 is 13 residues long. CDR3 coding DNA: TGTGCCAGCAGTTCCGGACTCCGAAATGAGCAGTTCTTC. It specifies CASSSGLRNEQFF.

This rearrangement joins TRBV5-1 to TRBJ2-7, with a possible D match to TRBD2 (5 bases). V dropped 0 bases and J dropped 6 bases, with 19 bases sitting between them. The CDR3 runs to 16 residues. The germline V gene encodes CDR1 SGHRS and CDR2 YFSETQ. This CDR3 is CASSLVQAAGGFEQYF. In DNA form, the CDR3 reads TGCGCCAGCAGCTTGGTGCAGGCAGCAGGAGGCTTCGAGCAGTACTTC.

The chain links TRBV18 to TRBJ2-5, with TRBD1 as a possible D gene (6 bases). The CDR3 runs to 15 residues. V was shortened by 3 bases and J by 2 bases, with 13 bases between the two germline ends. Germline V gives CDR1 KGHSH, CDR2 LQKENI. CDR3 loop: CASSPPRDIQETQYF. DNA for the CDR3: TGTGCCAGCTCACCTCCCCGGGACATACAAGAGACCCAGTACTTC.